This is a list of T cell receptor beta chains from one sample in a study of blood T cells in healthy people across ages. Each CDR3 protein is one row after TCRdb ran MiXCR on the 5' RACE reads. The sample includes over 950,000 distinct CDR3 sequences, around 54% of them seen just once. Sequencing used blood. The source is a woman in her sixties in good health. Each CDR3 is given with its conserved first and last residue. The D gene is left open where the match is weak. Only part of the rows carry a size: once, few, many, or a class if the clone is expanded.

v_gene: TRBV7-8
d_gene: TRBD2
j_gene: TRBJ2-5
abundance: NA
CDR3nt: TGTGCCAGCAGCTTATTGTGGACGGCGGGAGGCAGTGAGACCCAGTACTTC
CDR3aa: CASSLLWTAGGSETQYF

v_gene: TRBV4-1
d_gene: NA
j_gene: TRBJ2-3
abundance: NA
CDR3nt: TGCGCCAGCAGCCAACCCTCCTCAACCCCGGATACGCAGTATTTT
CDR3aa: CASSQPSSTPDTQYF

v_gene: TRBV7-2
d_gene: TRBD2
j_gene: TRBJ2-4
abundance: many
CDR3nt: TGTGCCAGCAGCCCCGGGGGGACTAGGGCTAACATTCAGTACTTC
CDR3aa: CASSPGGTRANIQYF

v_gene: TRBV20-1
d_gene: TRBD2
j_gene: TRBJ2-3
abundance: NA
CDR3nt: TGCAGTGGTCCTCCTAGCGGGGCAGATACGCAGTATTTT
CDR3aa: CSGPPSGADTQYF

v_gene: TRBV28
d_gene: TRBD2
j_gene: TRBJ2-7
abundance: NA
CDR3nt: TGTGCCAGCAGTTTAATAGCCGGGAGGCTCCCGAACGAGCAGTACTTC
CDR3aa: CASSLIAGRLPNEQYF

v_gene: TRBV20-1
d_gene: NA
j_gene: TRBJ2-1
abundance: NA
CDR3nt: TGCAGTGCTAGAGATGGGCGGGGCTCCTACAATGAGCAGTTCTTC
CDR3aa: CSARDGRGSYNEQFF

v_gene: TRBV4-2
d_gene: TRBD2
j_gene: TRBJ2-1
abundance: NA
CDR3nt: TGTGCCAGCAGCCAAGGGGCTAGCGGGAGGGTCAATGAGCAGTTCTTC
CDR3aa: CASSQGASGRVNEQFF

v_gene: TRBV10-3
d_gene: NA
j_gene: TRBJ1-1
abundance: few
CDR3nt: TGTGCCATCAGTTTAGGGGATGAGACTGAAGCTTTCTTT
CDR3aa: CAISLGDETEAFF

v_gene: TRBV4-2
d_gene: NA
j_gene: TRBJ2-7
abundance: few
CDR3nt: TGTGCCAGCAGCCAAGATGACAGTCCCTACGAGCAGTACTTC
CDR3aa: CASSQDDSPYEQYF

v_gene: TRBV6-2/TRBV6-3
d_gene: NA
j_gene: TRBJ2-3
abundance: few
CDR3nt: TGTGCCAGCAACCCAGGGGACCTCACAGATACGCAGTATTTT
CDR3aa: CASNPGDLTDTQYF

v_gene: TRBV20-1
d_gene: TRBD2
j_gene: TRBJ2-7
abundance: NA
CDR3nt: TGCAGTGCTAGAGTCAGCGGGGCCGAGCAGTACTTC
CDR3aa: CSARVSGAEQYF

v_gene: TRBV10-3
d_gene: NA
j_gene: TRBJ2-1
abundance: NA
CDR3nt: TGTGCCATCGGCTTCCTGTTAAGGAATGAGCAGTTCTTC
CDR3aa: CAIGFLLRNEQFF